This TCR beta chain was recovered during a study of vaccination and CD4 T cells after COVID-19. Overall study context: The BNT162b2 or mRNA-1273 vaccine was given to participants in two doses. The study's findings and limits: 304 of 307 vaccine-specific clones from convalescent patients were spike mono-reactive. SARS-CoV-2-reactive clonotype medians increased from around 20 to 38, not significantly.

A remark on this clonotype: The antigen remains undetermined.

The junction had 6 bases not matched to a gene; V was cut back by 6 bases and J by 2 bases. The CDR3 extends over 14 amino acids. Germline-derived CDR1 and CDR2 are MNHEY and SMNVEV (reference sequence). Cultured CD4+ T cells had their DNA profiled by the Oncomine TCR Beta short-read assay. TCRdb called the PCR reads again in MiXCR, with one record for every CDR3 protein. The table lists roughly 20,000 distinct CDR3 sequences, more than 50% of them singletons, with approximately 15% in the top ten. Noted treatment: approximately nine-day PBMC culture with coronavirus spike peptide pools or control peptides (ViraFEST assay). The culture of under 2.5 million PBMCs per well included approximately 10 IU/ml IL-2 and about 9.8 ug/ml peptide pools.

This chain uses TRBV27 with TRBJ1-2, with 7 positions matching TRBD1. Source: CD4+ T cells from blood, cultured in vitro, taken before SARS-CoV-2 vaccination. This TCR was recovered from a human donor who had recovered from COVID-19. The CDR3 DNA follows: TGTGCCAGCAGATTGGGACAGCGCAACTATGGCTACACCTTC. Translation gives CASRLGQRNYGYTF.